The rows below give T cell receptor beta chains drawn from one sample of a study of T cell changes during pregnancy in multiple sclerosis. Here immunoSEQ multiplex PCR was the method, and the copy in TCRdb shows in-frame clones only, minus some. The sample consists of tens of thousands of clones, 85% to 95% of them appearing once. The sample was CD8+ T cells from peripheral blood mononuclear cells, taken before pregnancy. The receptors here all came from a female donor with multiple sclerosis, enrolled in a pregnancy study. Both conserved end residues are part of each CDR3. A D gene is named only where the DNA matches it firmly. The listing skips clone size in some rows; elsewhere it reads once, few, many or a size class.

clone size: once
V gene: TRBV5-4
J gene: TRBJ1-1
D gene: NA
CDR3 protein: CASSCRGYPEAFF
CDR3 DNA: TGTGCCAGCAGCTGCAGGGGTTACCCTGAAGCTTTCTTT

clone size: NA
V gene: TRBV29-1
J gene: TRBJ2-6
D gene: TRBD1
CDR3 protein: CSAIVTGETGANVLTF
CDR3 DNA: TGCAGCGCTATCGTGACAGGGGAGACTGGGGCCAACGTCCTGACTTTC

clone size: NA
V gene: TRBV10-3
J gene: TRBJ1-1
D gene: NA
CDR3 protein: CAISESGRNTEAFF
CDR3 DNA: TGTGCCATCAGTGAGTCAGGGAGGAACACTGAAGCTTTCTTT

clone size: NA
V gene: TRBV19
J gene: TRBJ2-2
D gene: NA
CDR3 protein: CASSINGGELFF
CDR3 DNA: TGTGCCAGTAGTATAAACGGCGGGGAGCTGTTTTTT

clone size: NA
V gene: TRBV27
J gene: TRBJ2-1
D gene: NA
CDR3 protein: CASSSHLNEQFF
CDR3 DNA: TGTGCCAGCAGTTCCCACTTGAATGAGCAGTTCTTC

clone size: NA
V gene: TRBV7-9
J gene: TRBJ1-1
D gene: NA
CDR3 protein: CASSRMGDEAFF
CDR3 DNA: TGTGCCAGCAGCCGGATGGGAGATGAAGCTTTCTTT

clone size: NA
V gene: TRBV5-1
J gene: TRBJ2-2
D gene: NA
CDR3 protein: CASSFRGATNTGELFF
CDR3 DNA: TGCGCCAGCAGCTTTCGGGGGGCAACGAACACCGGGGAGCTGTTTTTT

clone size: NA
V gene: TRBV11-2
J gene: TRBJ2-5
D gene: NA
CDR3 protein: CASSLKTEQETQYF
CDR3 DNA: TGTGCCAGCAGCTTAAAGACAGAACAAGAGACCCAGTACTTC

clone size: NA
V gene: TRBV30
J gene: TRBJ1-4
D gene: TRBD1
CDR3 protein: CAWSTTGGNEKLFF
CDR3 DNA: TGTGCCTGGAGTACGACAGGGGGTAATGAAAAACTGTTTTTT

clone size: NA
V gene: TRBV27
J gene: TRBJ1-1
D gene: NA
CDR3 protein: CASPRRFF
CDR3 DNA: TGTGCCAGCCCCAGGAGGTTCTTT

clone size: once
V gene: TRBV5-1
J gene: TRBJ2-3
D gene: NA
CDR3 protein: CASSLEYLGADTQYF
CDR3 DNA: TGCGCCAGCAGCTTGGAGTACCTAGGGGCAGATACGCAGTATTTT

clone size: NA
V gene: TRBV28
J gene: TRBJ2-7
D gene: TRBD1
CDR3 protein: CASSPGQGYEQYF
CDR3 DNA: TGTGCCAGCAGCCCCGGACAGGGCTACGAGCAGTACTTC

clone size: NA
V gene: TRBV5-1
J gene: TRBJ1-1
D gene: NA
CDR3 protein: CASSSPRAEAFF
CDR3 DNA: TGCGCCAGTTCCTCCCCACGGGCTGAAGCTTTCTTT

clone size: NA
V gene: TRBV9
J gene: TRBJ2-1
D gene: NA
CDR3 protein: CASSSRHGEQFF
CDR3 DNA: TGTGCCAGCAGCTCGAGACACGGTGAGCAGTTCTTC

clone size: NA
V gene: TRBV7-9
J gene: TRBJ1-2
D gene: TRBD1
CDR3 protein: CAIPDRAYGYTF
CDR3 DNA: TGTGCCATCCCAGACAGGGCTTATGGCTACACCTTC

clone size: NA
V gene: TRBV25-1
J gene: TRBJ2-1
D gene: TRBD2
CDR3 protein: CASSEYPSGSYNEQFF
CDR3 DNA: TGTGCCAGCAGTGAATACCCTAGCGGGAGCTACAATGAGCAGTTCTTC

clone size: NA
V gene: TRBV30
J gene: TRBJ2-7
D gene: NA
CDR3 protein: CAWSFSSGSYEQYF
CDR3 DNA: TGTGCCTGGAGTTTTTCTAGTGGGTCCTACGAGCAGTACTTC

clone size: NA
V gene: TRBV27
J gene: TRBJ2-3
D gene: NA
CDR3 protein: CASSSSDTQYF
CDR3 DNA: TGTGCCAGCAGTTCGTCAGATACGCAGTATTTT

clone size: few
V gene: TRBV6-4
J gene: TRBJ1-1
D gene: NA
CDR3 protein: CASSDSEEDTEAFF
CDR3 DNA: TGTGCCAGCAGTGACTCCGAAGAGGACACTGAAGCTTTCTTT

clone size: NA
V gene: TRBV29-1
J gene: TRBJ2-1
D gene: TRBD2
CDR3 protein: CSVDGEREENNEQFF
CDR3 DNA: TGCAGCGTTGACGGTGAGCGGGAGGAAAACAATGAGCAGTTCTTC

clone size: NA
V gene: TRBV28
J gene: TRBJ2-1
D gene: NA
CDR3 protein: CASSWRGPYNEQFF
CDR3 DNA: TGTGCCAGCAGTTGGCGGGGGCCCTACAATGAGCAGTTCTTC

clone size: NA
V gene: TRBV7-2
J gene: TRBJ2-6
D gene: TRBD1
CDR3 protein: CASSPQGDGANVLTF
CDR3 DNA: TGTGCCAGCAGTCCTCAGGGGGACGGGGCCAACGTCCTGACTTTC

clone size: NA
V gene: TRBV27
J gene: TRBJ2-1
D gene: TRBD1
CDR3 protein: CASSFGTGSNEQFF
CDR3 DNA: TGTGCCAGCAGTTTCGGGACAGGGAGCAATGAGCAGTTCTTC

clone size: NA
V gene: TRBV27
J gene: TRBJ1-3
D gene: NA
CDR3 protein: CASSLVSSGNTIYF
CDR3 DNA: TGTGCCAGCAGTTTGGTGAGCTCTGGAAACACCATATATTTT

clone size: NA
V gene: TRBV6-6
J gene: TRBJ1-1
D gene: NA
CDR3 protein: CASSRGDTEAFF
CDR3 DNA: TGTGCCAGCAGCCGGGGGGACACTGAAGCTTTCTTT

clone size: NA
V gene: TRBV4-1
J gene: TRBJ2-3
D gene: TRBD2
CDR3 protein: CASSHGGWTRNTDTQYF
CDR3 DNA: TGCGCCAGCAGCCACGGAGGGTGGACTAGAAACACAGATACGCAGTATTTT

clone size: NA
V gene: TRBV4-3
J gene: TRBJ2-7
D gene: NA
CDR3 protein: CASSHRRSDEQYF
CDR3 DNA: TGCGCCAGCAGCCACCGGCGGTCAGACGAGCAGTACTTC

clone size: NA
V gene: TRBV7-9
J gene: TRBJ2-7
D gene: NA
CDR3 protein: CASSLVTGRTYEQYF
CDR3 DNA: TGTGCCAGCAGCTTAGTAACAGGTAGGACCTACGAGCAGTACTTC

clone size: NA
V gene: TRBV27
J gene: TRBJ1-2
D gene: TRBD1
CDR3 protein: CASSSGTGDLYGYTF
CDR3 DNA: TGTGCCAGCAGTTCCGGGACAGGGGACCTCTATGGCTACACCTTC

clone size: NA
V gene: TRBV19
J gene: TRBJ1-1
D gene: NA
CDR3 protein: CASSRQGSNTEAFF
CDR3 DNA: TGTGCCAGTAGTCGCCAGGGCTCGAACACTGAAGCTTTCTTT

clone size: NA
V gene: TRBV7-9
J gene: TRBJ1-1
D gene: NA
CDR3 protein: CASSLAGEGLSTEAFF
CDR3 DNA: TGTGCCAGCAGCTTAGCAGGGGAGGGTCTGAGCACTGAAGCTTTCTTT

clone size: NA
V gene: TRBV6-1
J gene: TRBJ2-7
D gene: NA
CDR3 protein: CASYDIRLGEQYF
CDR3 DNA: TGTGCCAGCTATGACATAAGGCTCGGCGAGCAGTACTTC

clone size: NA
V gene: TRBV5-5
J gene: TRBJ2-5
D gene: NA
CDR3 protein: CASSWGEETQYF
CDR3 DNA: TGTGCCAGCAGCTGGGGGGAAGAGACCCAGTACTTC

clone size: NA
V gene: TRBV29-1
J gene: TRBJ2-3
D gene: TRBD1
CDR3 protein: CSVEGLTGWDTQYF
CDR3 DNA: TGCAGCGTTGAAGGTCTGACAGGGTGGGATACGCAGTATTTT

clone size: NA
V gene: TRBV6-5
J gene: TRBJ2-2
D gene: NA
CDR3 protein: CASSSANTGELFF
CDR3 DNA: TGTGCCAGCAGTTCGGCGAACACCGGGGAGCTGTTTTTT

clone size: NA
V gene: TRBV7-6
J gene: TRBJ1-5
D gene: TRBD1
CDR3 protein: CASSLDFDRGDGNQPQHF
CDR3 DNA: TGTGCCAGCAGCCTCGACTTCGACAGGGGAGACGGCAATCAGCCCCAGCATTTT

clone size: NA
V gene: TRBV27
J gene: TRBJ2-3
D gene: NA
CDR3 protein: CASSPQSTDTQYF
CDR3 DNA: TGTGCCAGCAGTCCCCAAAGCACAGATACGCAGTATTTT

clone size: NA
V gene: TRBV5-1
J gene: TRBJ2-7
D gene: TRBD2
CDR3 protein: CASSLTSGSSYEQYF
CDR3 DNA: TGCGCCAGCAGCCTCACTAGCGGGAGCTCCTACGAGCAGTACTTC

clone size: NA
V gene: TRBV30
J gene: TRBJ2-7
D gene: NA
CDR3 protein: CAWSVGSSYEQYF
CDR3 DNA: TGTGCCTGGAGTGTCGGGAGCTCCTACGAGCAGTACTTC

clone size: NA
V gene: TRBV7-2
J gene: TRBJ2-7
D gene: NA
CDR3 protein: CASCAPTAGFIEQYF
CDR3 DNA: TGTGCCAGCTGCGCGCCTACCGCAGGGTTCATCGAGCAGTACTTC

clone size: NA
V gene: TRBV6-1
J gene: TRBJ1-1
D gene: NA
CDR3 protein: CAGTRSGMENTEAFF
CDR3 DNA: TGTGCCGGTACACGATCAGGGATGGAGAACACTGAAGCTTTCTTT

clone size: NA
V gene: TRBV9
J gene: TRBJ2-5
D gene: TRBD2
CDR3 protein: CASSVGLAGGPGETQYF
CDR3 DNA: TGTGCCAGCAGCGTAGGGCTAGCGGGAGGGCCAGGAGAGACCCAGTACTTC

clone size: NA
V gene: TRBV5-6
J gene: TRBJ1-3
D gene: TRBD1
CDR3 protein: CASSLVTGGNTIYF
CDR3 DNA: TGTGCCAGCAGCTTGGTGACAGGGGGGAACACCATATATTTT

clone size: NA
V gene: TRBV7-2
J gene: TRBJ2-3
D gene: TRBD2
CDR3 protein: CASSLVGRAADTQYF
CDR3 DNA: TGTGCCAGCAGCTTAGTCGGGAGGGCCGCAGATACGCAGTATTTT

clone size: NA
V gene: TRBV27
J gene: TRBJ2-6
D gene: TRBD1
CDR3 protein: CASSSTGTGSSGANVLTF
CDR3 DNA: TGTGCCAGCAGTTCGACCGGGACAGGCTCCTCTGGGGCCAACGTCCTGACTTTC

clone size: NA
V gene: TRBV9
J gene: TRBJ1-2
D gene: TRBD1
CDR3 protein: CASSPLMTGGYTF
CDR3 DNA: TGTGCCAGCAGCCCTCTAATGACAGGGGGCTACACCTTC

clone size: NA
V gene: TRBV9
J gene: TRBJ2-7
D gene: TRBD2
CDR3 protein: CASSVEGTTSGNYEQYF
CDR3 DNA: TGTGCCAGCAGCGTAGAGGGAACGACTAGCGGGAATTACGAGCAGTACTTC

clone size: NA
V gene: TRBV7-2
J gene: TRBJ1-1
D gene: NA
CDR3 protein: CASSLRSAEAFF
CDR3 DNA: TGTGCCAGCAGCTTACGGTCGGCTGAAGCTTTCTTT

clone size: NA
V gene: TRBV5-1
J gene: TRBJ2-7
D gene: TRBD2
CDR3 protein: CASGGEWVPYEQYF
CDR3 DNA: TGCGCCAGCGGGGGGGAGTGGGTTCCCTACGAGCAGTACTTC

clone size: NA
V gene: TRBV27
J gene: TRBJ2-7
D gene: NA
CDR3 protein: CASRSLSYEQYF
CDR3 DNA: TGTGCCAGCAGATCTCTCTCCTACGAGCAGTACTTC